This T cell receptor (beta chain) is drawn from a study of control samples from healthy donors and cancer patients (dated by TCRdb to the early 2020s). Sequences SGHRS (CDR1) and YFSETQ (CDR2) are obtained from the germline V gene. The CDR3 spans 16 residues, from the cysteine through the phenylalanine. The DNA shown is the 48-base CDR3, in frame from base 1. Compared with germline, V lacks 5 bases and J lacks 1 base; bases without a gene match: 6. The receptor library was made with the immunoSEQ multiplex PCR assay. The immuneACCESS repertoire file appears here via TCRdb, limited to in-frame rearrangements. These files lack a portion of the clones; in checked studies, under half of the deficit traces to unresolved V genes, and the cause of the others is not known. Present in this sample are fewer than 250,000 clones, about nine tenths of which were seen just once. The top ten hold 1.5% to 2% of the sample.

Note on this clone: Its antigen remains undetermined. No base qualities exist here, and no much larger clone lies one base off it.

This TCR was recovered from a man aged 30 to 45 in good health. Material: blood. The receptor chain draws on TRBV5-1 and TRBJ2-2, with 9 middle bases fitting TRBD1. CDR3 protein: CASSFKGQGNTGELFF. The bases are TGCGCCAGCAGTTTTAAGGGACAGGGGAACACCGGGGAGCTGTTTTTT.